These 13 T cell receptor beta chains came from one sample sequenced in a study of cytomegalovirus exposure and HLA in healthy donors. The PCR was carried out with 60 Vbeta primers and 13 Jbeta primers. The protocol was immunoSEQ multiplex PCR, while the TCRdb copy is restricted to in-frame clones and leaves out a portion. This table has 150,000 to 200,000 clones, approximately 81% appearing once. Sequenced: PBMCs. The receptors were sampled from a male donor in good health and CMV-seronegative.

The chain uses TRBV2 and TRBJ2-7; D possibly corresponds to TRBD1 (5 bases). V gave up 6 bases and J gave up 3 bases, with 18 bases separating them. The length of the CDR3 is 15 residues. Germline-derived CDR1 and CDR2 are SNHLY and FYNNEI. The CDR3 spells CASSHRGTAFYEQYF. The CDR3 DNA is TGTGCCAGCAGCCATAGGGGCACGGCGTTCTACGAGCAGTACTTC.

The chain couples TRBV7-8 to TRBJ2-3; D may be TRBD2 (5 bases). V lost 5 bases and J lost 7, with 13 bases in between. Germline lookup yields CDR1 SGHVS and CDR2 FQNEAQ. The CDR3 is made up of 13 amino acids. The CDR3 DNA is TGTGCCAGCAGCCCCATGAGGGCGAATACGCAGTATTTT. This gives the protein CASSPMRANTQYF.

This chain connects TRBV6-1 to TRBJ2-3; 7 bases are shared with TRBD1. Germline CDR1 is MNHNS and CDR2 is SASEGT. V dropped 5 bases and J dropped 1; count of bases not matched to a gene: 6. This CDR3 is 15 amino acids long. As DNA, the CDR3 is TGTGCCAGCAGTTTCCGGGACAGAGGCACAGATACGCAGTATTTT. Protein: CASSFRDRGTDTQYF.

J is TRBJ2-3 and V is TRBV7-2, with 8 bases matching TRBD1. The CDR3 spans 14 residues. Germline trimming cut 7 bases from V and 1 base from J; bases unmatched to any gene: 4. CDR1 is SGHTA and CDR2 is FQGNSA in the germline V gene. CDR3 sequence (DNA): TGTGCCAGCATGATGACAGGGGGCACAGATACGCAGTATTTT. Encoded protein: CASMMTGGTDTQYF.

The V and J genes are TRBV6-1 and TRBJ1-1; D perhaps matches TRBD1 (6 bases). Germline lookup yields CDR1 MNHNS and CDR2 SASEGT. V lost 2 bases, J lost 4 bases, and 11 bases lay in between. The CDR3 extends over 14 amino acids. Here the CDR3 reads CASSEHRVRTEAFF. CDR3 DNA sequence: TGTGCCAGCAGTGAACACAGGGTTCGCACTGAAGCTTTCTTT.

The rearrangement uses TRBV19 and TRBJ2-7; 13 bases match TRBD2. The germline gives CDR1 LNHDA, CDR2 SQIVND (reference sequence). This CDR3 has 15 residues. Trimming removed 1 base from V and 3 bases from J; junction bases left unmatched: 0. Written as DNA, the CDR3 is TGTGCCAGTAGTATAGGGACTAGCGGGAGCTACGAGCAGTACTTC. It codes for CASSIGTSGSYEQYF. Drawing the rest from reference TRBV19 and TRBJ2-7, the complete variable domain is DGGITQSPKYLFRKEGQNVTLSCEQNLNHDAMYWYRQDPGQGLRLIYYSQIVNDFQKGDIAEGYSVSREKKESFPLTVTSAQKNPTAFYLCASSIGTSGSYEQYFGPGTRLTVT.

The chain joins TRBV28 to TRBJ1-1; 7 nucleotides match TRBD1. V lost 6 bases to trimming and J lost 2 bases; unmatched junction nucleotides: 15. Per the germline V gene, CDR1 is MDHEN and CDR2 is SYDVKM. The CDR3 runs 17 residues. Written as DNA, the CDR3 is TGTGCCAGCAGCCTACCCACAGGGTCAGGGGGTAACACTGAAGCTTTCTTT. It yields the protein CASSLPTGSGGNTEAFF.

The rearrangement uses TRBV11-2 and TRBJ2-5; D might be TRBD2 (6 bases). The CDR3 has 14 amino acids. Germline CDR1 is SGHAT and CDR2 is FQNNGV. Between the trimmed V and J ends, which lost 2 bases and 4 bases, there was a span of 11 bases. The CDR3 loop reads CASSLPHGGETQYF. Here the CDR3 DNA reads TGTGCCAGCAGCTTACCCCACGGGGGAGAGACCCAGTACTTC. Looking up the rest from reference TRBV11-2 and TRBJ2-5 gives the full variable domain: EAGVAQSPRYKIIEKRQSVAFWCNPISGHATLYWYQQILGQGPKLLIQFQNNGVVDDSQLPKDRFSAERLKGVDSTLKIQPAKLEDSAVYLCASSLPHGGETQYFGPGTRLLVL.

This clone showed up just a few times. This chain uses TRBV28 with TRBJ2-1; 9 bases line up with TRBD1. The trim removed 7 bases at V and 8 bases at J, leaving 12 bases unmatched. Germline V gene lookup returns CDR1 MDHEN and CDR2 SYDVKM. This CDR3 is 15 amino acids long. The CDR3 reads CASTTPGQGKDEQFF. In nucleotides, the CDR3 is TGTGCCAGCACCACTCCGGGACAGGGAAAAGATGAGCAGTTCTTC.

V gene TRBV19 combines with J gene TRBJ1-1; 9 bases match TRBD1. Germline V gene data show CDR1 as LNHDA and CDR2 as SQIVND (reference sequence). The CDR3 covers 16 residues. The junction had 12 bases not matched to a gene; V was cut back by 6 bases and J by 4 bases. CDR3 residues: CASRSRDRGSVTEAFF. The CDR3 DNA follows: TGTGCCAGTAGGTCCCGAGACAGGGGGTCGGTCACTGAAGCTTTCTTT.

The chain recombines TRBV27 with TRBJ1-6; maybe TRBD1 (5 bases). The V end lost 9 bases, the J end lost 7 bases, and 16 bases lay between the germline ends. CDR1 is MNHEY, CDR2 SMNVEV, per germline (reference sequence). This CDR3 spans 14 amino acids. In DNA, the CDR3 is TGTGCCAGTTCCTATCCGGGACTCAATTCACCCCTCCACTTT. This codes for CASSYPGLNSPLHF.

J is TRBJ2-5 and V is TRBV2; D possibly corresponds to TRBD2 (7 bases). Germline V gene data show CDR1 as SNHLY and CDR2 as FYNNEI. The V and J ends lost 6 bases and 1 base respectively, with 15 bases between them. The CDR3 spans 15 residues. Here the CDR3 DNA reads TGTGCCAGCAGAGAGGGGCGGGGGCCCCAAGAGACCCAGTACTTC. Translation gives CASREGRGPQETQYF.

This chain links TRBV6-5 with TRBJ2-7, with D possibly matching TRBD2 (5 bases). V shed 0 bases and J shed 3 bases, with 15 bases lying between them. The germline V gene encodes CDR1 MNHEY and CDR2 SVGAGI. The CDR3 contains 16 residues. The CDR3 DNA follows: TGTGCCAGCAGTTACTCGTATCGGACTGATTTCTACGAGCAGTACTTC. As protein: CASSYSYRTDFYEQYF.